Following are 9 T cell receptor beta chains from one sample sequenced in a study of identical twins. TCRdb reprocessed the 5' RACE reads with MiXCR, giving one entry per CDR3 protein. The sample carries about 530,000 distinct CDR3 sequences, about a fifth recorded once. These data also formed part of another study, on yellow fever vaccine responses in identical twins.

The sequenced sample consisted of CD4+ T cells sorted from blood. Receptors originate from a woman younger than 35 in good health.

The V and J genes are TRBV20-1 and TRBJ2-1; 13 bases align to TRBD2. From germline, CDR1 is DFQATT and CDR2 SNEGSKA (reference sequence). The CDR3 covers 16 residues. The CDR3 sequence is CSGTSGKWRSYNEQFF. The CDR3, as DNA: TGCAGCGGGACTAGCGGGAAGTGGCGCTCCTACAATGAGCAGTTCTTC.

V and J are TRBV21-1 and TRBJ1-1; whether TRBD1, the table's D call, matches the DNA was not checked. TRBV21-1 is termed a pseudogene. This CDR3 is built from 12 residues. The CDR3 DNA is TGTGCCATGCATTCAAGGGGCACTGAAGCTTTCTTT. Its protein is CAMHSRGTEAFF.

This chain links TRBV27 with TRBJ2-7; D tentatively reads TRBD1 or TRBD2 (6 bases each). This CDR3 is built from 14 residues. The V end was cut by 3 bases, the J end by 3 bases, with 12 bases between. In germline, CDR1 is MNHEY, CDR2 SMNVEV (reference sequence). This CDR3 is CASSFAGQVYEQYF. The CDR3 nucleotides read TGTGCCAGCAGTTTTGCGGGACAAGTCTACGAGCAGTACTTC.

This clonotype was found a few times. The CDR3 spells CASSFSGTSSIYEQFF. CDR3 nucleotides: TGTGCCAGCAGCTTTTCCGGGACTAGCTCTATCTATGAGCAGTTCTTC. The chain couples TRBV5-5 to TRBJ2-1, with TRBD2 matching 9 bases. Germline CDR1 and CDR2: SGHKS and YYEKEE (reference sequence). The CDR3 is 16 amino acids. V lost 2 bases to trimming and J lost 8 bases; unmatched junction nucleotides: 11.

The chain is built from TRBV21-1 and TRBJ2-2; TRBD1 is the table's D call, not checked against the DNA. TRBV21-1 is a pseudogene locus. The CDR3 runs 19 residues. CDR3 in amino acids: CATHLGQGTDIANTGELFF. The CDR3, as DNA: TGTGCCACCCATTTGGGACAGGGGACCGATATCGCGAACACCGGGGAGCTGTTTTTT.

The V call is TRBV2, the J call TRBJ1-1; D gene uncertain. Germline V gives CDR1 SNHLY, CDR2 FYNNEI. Trimming took 7 bases from V and 7 from J, leaving 13 bases between them. CDR3 length equals 12 residues. CDR3 coding DNA: TGTGCCAGCAAGTCGGTCGGAATTGAAGCTTTCTTT. It codes for CASKSVGIEAFF.

The CDR3 DNA reads TGTGCCAGCAGTGAAGGACAGGCTCCGGGTACGCAGTATTTT. Its translation is CASSEGQAPGTQYF. The chain combines TRBV2 with TRBJ2-3, with TRBD1 as a possible D gene (6 bases). Per the germline V gene, CDR1 is SNHLY and CDR2 is FYNNEI. The CDR3 length is 14 residues. Trimming took 1 base from V and 8 from J, leaving 13 bases between them.

This sequence joins TRBV6-1 and TRBJ2-7; 8 bases map to TRBD1. Per the germline V gene, CDR1 is MNHNS and CDR2 is SASEGT. CDR3 length: 14 amino acids. The J segment lost 2 bases and the V segment lost 7 bases, leaving 7 bases of the junction unmatched. DNA of the CDR3: TGTGCCAGCAAACCGGGACAGGTCACCTACGAGCAGTACTTC. Translated: CASKPGQVTYEQYF.

The rearrangement uses TRBV10-3 and TRBJ2-1, with 9 positions matching TRBD1. Germline loops: CDR1 ENHRY, CDR2 SYGVKD. The CDR3 is 14 amino acids. V shed 9 bases, J shed 3 bases, and the junction held 6 bases outside the gene matches. The CDR3 region has the DNA TGTGCCATGGATGGGGGACAGGGCTACAATGAGCAGTTCTTC. Translated: CAMDGGQGYNEQFF.